Presented here are 25 T cell receptor beta chains from one specimen sequenced in a study of blood T cell repertoires in COVID-19. Generated by immunoSEQ multiplex PCR, the TCRdb table keeps only in-frame clones and is missing some. This sample has 80,000 to 100,000 clones; 80% occur once, and the top ten carry roughly 19%. The specimen was peripheral blood. These receptors were taken from a human donor in a cohort sampled during active COVID-19.

V is TRBV5-1 and J is TRBJ1-6; a weak D match, TRBD1 (5 bases). V lost 0 bases and J 8 bases, leaving 15 bases between the germline ends. The CDR3 length is 16 residues. Germline-derived CDR1 and CDR2 are SGHRS and YFSETQ. The CDR3 reads CASSLGGTGPDSPLHF. The CDR3 DNA is TGCGCCAGCAGCTTGGGGGGTACAGGTCCAGATTCACCCCTCCACTTT.

The chain is built from TRBV5-6 and TRBJ1-3; no definite D call. The germline V gene encodes CDR1 SGHDT and CDR2 YYEEEE. This CDR3 is built from 15 residues. Trimming removed 4 bases at V and 2 bases at J, with 13 bases between. CDR3 in amino acids: CASSRPGSPGNTIYF. As DNA, the CDR3 is TGTGCCAGCAGCCGGCCGGGGTCCCCTGGAAACACCATATATTTT.

This chain joins TRBV27 and TRBJ2-7, with a tentative D call TRBD1 (6 bases). V was trimmed by 5 bases and J by 5 bases, leaving 19 bases between them. CDR3 size: 15 residues. Germline lookup yields CDR1 MNHEY and CDR2 SMNVEV (reference sequence). The CDR3 is CASSQAGTSPNEQYF. CDR3 sequence (DNA): TGTGCCAGCAGTCAGGCCGGGACATCTCCTAACGAGCAGTACTTC.

This chain uses TRBV4-1 with TRBJ2-1; 7 bases map to TRBD2. The CDR3 has 14 residues. Germline trimming cut 9 bases from V and 0 bases from J; bases unmatched to any gene: 5. Germline CDR1 reads MGHRA; CDR2 reads YSYEKL. The CDR3 reads CARGTTCSYNEQFF. Written as DNA, the CDR3 is TGCGCCAGGGGGACTACCTGCTCCTACAATGAGCAGTTCTTC.

This chain links TRBV5-1 with TRBJ2-5; 7 bases match TRBD2. Germline V gene lookup returns CDR1 SGHRS and CDR2 YFSETQ. The junction had 13 bases not matched to a gene; V was cut back by 5 bases and J by 3 bases. This CDR3 is 16 amino acids long. In DNA form, the CDR3 reads TGCGCCAGCAGTTGGGGAGGGAGTACTAGCGAAGAGACCCAGTACTTC. Its protein is CASSWGGSTSEETQYF.

The rearrangement links TRBV27 to TRBJ1-2; no firm D call. Germline V gene lookup returns CDR1 MNHEY and CDR2 SMNVEV (reference sequence). The CDR3 is 16 amino acids. V was trimmed by 2 bases and J by 8 bases, leaving 21 bases between them. CDR3 region: CASSLAGSETLRGYTF. The CDR3 nucleotides read TGTGCCAGCAGTTTAGCGGGCAGCGAAACCTTACGGGGCTACACCTTC.

The CDR3 bases are TGTGCCACCAGCAGAGAATTTAGTGAAGCTTTCTTT. It is translated as CATSREFSEAFF. The gene calls are TRBV15 and TRBJ1-1, with D uncertain. The length of the CDR3 is 12 residues. V lost 0 bases and J 7 bases, leaving 6 bases between the germline ends. In germline, CDR1 is LNHNV, CDR2 YYDKDF (reference sequence).

V and J are TRBV19 and TRBJ1-1; D is possibly TRBD1 (5 bases). Trimming stripped 10 bases from V and 0 bases from J, with 18 bases between. The CDR3 spans 15 residues. In germline, CDR1 is LNHDA, CDR2 SQIVND (reference sequence). DNA of the CDR3: TGTGCCACCAGGAGCAGGGAATCTATGAACACTGAAGCTTTCTTT. It is translated as CATRSRESMNTEAFF.

This chain links TRBV2 with TRBJ2-2; D perhaps matches TRBD2 (6 bases). Germline loops: CDR1 SNHLY, CDR2 FYNNEI. Between the trimmed V and J ends, which lost 6 bases and 4 bases, there was a span of 15 bases. The CDR3 contains 15 residues. CDR3 residues: CASSRREATTGELFF. DNA for the CDR3: TGTGCCAGCAGCAGAAGGGAGGCTACCACCGGGGAGCTGTTTTTT.

J is TRBJ1-1 and V is TRBV6-4, with D tentatively TRBD1 (6 bases). V was trimmed by 0 bases and J by 1 base, leaving 9 bases between them. This CDR3 is 15 amino acids long. Germline CDR1 reads MRHNA; CDR2 reads SNTAGT. CDR3 loop: CASSDSKGGNTEAFF. The CDR3 bases are TGTGCCAGCAGTGACTCGAAAGGGGGGAACACTGAAGCTTTCTTT.

The chain carries TRBV12-3 or TRBV12-4 and TRBJ2-7, with 8 bases aligning to TRBD2. This CDR3 has 13 residues. The J segment lost 5 bases and the V segment lost 5 bases, leaving 5 bases of the junction unmatched. The CDR3 DNA reads as TGTGCCAGCAGTCCCCTGACTAGCGACGAGCAGTACTTC. Its protein is CASSPLTSDEQYF.

The CDR3 sequence: CASKPPSGQPQHF. Here the CDR3 DNA reads TGTGCCAGCAAACCCCCTAGTGGGCAGCCCCAGCATTTT. The chain couples TRBV12-3 or TRBV12-4 to TRBJ1-5; D remains ambiguous. CDR3 size: 13 residues. Between the trimmed V and J ends, which lost 7 bases and 7 bases, there was a span of 14 bases.

The chain is built from TRBV19 and TRBJ1-3, with D maybe TRBD1 (5 bases). Germline CDR1 and CDR2: LNHDA and SQIVND (reference sequence). V shed 1 base and J shed 5 bases, with 12 bases lying between them. This CDR3 contains 15 residues. CDR3 sequence reads: CASSIAEQARNTIYF. DNA for the CDR3: TGTGCCAGTAGTATAGCCGAACAGGCTCGAAACACCATATATTTT.

In its sample, this clone was seen a few times. This rearrangement joins TRBV28 to TRBJ1-5; 10 nucleotides align to TRBD1. The germline gives CDR1 MDHEN, CDR2 SYDVKM. The CDR3 is made up of 13 amino acids. The V segment lost 6 bases and the J segment 8 bases; nucleotides outside the gene matches: 4. DNA for the CDR3: TGTGCCAGCAGGACAGGGGGCGAGAAGCCCCAGCATTTT. Its translation is CASRTGGEKPQHF.

This clone was observed once. J is TRBJ1-6 and V is TRBV27; 8 bases are a match to TRBD1. Germline CDR1 is MNHEY and CDR2 is SMNVEV (reference sequence). Trimming cost V 6 bases and J 5 bases; bases outside gene matches: 6. The CDR3 is 15 amino acids. As DNA, the CDR3 is TGTGCCAGCAGCCCCGGGACAGGAGATAATTCACCCCTCCACTTT. Translation gives CASSPGTGDNSPLHF.

The chain has TRBV5-7 and TRBJ2-2; possible D gene TRBD2, 5 bases. TRBV5-7 is flagged as an ORF with uncertain function. Between the trimmed V and J ends, which lost 0 bases and 3 bases, there was a span of 12 bases. This CDR3 spans 16 amino acids. This CDR3 is CASSLAGSEDTGELFF. DNA of the CDR3: TGTGCCAGCAGCTTGGCCGGGTCGGAGGACACCGGGGAGCTGTTTTTT.

The gene calls are TRBV6-5 and TRBJ2-7; a weak D match, TRBD2 (5 bases). The V gene's germline CDR1 is MNHEY and CDR2 SVGAGI. The CDR3 is made up of 12 amino acids. V was cut by 9 bases and J by 0 bases, with 9 bases left in between. CDR3 nucleotide sequence: TGTGCCAGTGTCGGGAACTCCTACGAGCAGTACTTC. Amino acids: CASVGNSYEQYF.

V and J are TRBV18 and TRBJ2-2, with D perhaps TRBD2 (5 bases). Germline values: CDR1 KGHSH, CDR2 LQKENI. The CDR3 loop spans 12 amino acids. Trimming took off 5 bases at V and 7 bases at J, with 8 bases between the two ends. CDR3 sequence: CASSSGSGELFF. The CDR3, as DNA: TGTGCCAGCTCATCGGGGAGCGGGGAGCTGTTTTTT.

The J gene is TRBJ2-7, the V gene TRBV7-9, with 7 bases matching TRBD2. Germline CDR1 is SEHNR and CDR2 is FQNEAQ (reference sequence). V lost 5 bases, J lost 3 bases, and 13 bases stayed unmatched. This CDR3 spans 16 amino acids. Here the CDR3 DNA reads TGTGCCAGCAGCCAAGGGCCGGAGCGGGGCCACTACGAGCAGTACTTC. Translated: CASSQGPERGHYEQYF. Supplemented by reference TRBV7-9 and TRBJ2-7, the full variable domain reads DTGVSQNPRHKITKRGQNVTFRCDPISEHNRLYWYRQTLGQGPEFLTYFQNEAQLEKSRLLSDRFSAERPKGSFSTLEIQRTEQGDSAMYLCASSQGPERGHYEQYFGPGTRLTVT.

This clone was recorded a few times. CDR3 sequence: CASSMGTSGRAVETQYF. CDR3 nucleotide sequence: TGTGCCAGTAGTATGGGGACTAGCGGGAGGGCCGTAGAGACCCAGTACTTC. The chain employs TRBV19 and TRBJ2-5, with TRBD2 identical over 16 bases. J was trimmed by 4 bases and V by 3 bases; bases with no gene match: 5. Germline CDR1 is LNHDA and CDR2 is SQIVND (reference sequence). The CDR3 runs 17 residues.

This clone appeared a few times. The chain couples TRBV27 to TRBJ2-7, with D maybe TRBD1 (6 bases). The length of the CDR3 is 11 residues. The germline CDR1 and CDR2 sequences are MNHEY and SMNVEV (reference sequence). V lost 5 bases and J 7 bases, leaving 9 bases between the germline ends. The CDR3 loop is CASSATGEQYF. The CDR3 nucleotides read TGTGCCAGCAGTGCTACAGGGGAGCAGTACTTC.

Concerning this clone itself: Other DNA sequences in this sample translate to the same CDR3. The V gene is TRBV7-2, the J gene TRBJ2-5, with D possibly matching TRBD1 (5 bases). The germline V gene has CDR1 SGHTA and CDR2 FQGNSA. The V and J ends lost 3 bases and 2 bases respectively, with 10 bases between them. This CDR3 spans 14 amino acids. CDR3 nucleotide sequence: TGTGCCAGCAGCTTTCAGGGTGGACAAGAGACCCAGTACTTC. Its translation is CASSFQGGQETQYF.

The chain uses TRBV18 and TRBJ2-7, with 9 nucleotides matching TRBD1. The CDR3 length is 14 residues. Per the germline V gene, CDR1 is KGHSH and CDR2 is LQKENI. V was clipped by 4 bases and J by 3 bases; unmatched bases: 4. Here the CDR3 reads CASSRDRDDYEQYF. The CDR3 nucleotides are TGTGCCAGCTCACGGGACAGGGACGACTACGAGCAGTACTTC. The whole variable domain, filled in from reference TRBV18 and TRBJ2-7, reads NAGVMQNPRHLVRRRGQEARLRCSPMKGHSHVYWYRQLPEEGLKFMVYLQKENIIDESGMPKERFSAEFPKEGPSILRIQQVVRGDSAAYFCASSRDRDDYEQYFGPGTRLTVT.

The V and J genes are TRBV6-5 and TRBJ1-6; D is unresolved. V lost 7 bases and J 10 bases, leaving 20 bases between the germline ends. Germline V gives CDR1 MNHEY, CDR2 SVGAGI. This CDR3 contains 15 residues. The CDR3 here is CASTHPTATGSPLHF. The DNA for the CDR3 is TGTGCCAGCACTCATCCCACGGCGACGGGGTCACCCCTCCACTTT.

The chain recombines TRBV5-1 with TRBJ1-4, with a tentative D call TRBD1 (5 bases). Germline V gives CDR1 SGHRS, CDR2 YFSETQ. CDR3 size: 14 residues. Trimming cost V 4 bases and J 8 bases, with 15 bases left between them. The CDR3, as DNA: TGCGCCAGCAGCGTGGGACCCCACGGGGAAAAACTGTTTTTT. Its translation is CASSVGPHGEKLFF.